This T cell receptor (beta chain) was captured by sequencing in a study of blood T cell repertoires in COVID-19. Study-wide context: Acute-phase and convalescent COVID-19 samples originated in the United States, Italy and Spain. PBMCs, B-cell-depleted T cells, or T cells were the source of the cDNA or gDNA that made up the material.

The authors' processing: Nucleated cell counts were estimated from reference gene primer amplification. Assay: immunoSEQ multiplex PCR; the TCRdb copy retains only in-frame clones and omits some. V, J and clone size derive from that table, while D and trimming were established from the DNA sequence. The sample lists around 200,000 clones, more than 80% occurring once. The CDR3 consists of 17 residues. Germline CDR1 reads GTSNPN; CDR2 reads SVGIG (reference sequence). The J segment lost 0 bases and the V segment lost 1 base, leaving 6 bases of the junction unmatched. The V gene is TRBV30, the J gene TRBJ1-5, with TRBD1 matching over 10 bases. Sequencing was carried out using peripheral blood. This TCR derives from a woman older than 75 with acute or convalescent COVID-19. CDR3 region: CAWSGTGGGGSNQPQHF. The CDR3 DNA follows: TGTGCCTGGAGTGGGACAGGGGGTGGAGGTAGCAATCAGCCCCAGCATTTT.